The 30 T cell receptor beta chains listed next were all sequenced from one sample in a study of shared clonotypes between healthy human individuals. The table came from immunoSEQ multiplex PCR; TCRdb's copy has only in-frame clones and leaves some out. The sample lists about 640,000 clones; 60% to 80% were seen once. The sample taken for sequencing was memory CD4+ T cells sorted from blood. Subset: CD45RA-negative fraction. Receptors originate from a woman aged 25 to 39 in good health.

This clone was detected only a few times. The chain has TRBV5-1 and TRBJ1-2; no firm D call. CDR3 length: 13 amino acids. V was trimmed by 0 bases and J by 4 bases, leaving 7 bases between them. Per germline, CDR1 SGHRS and CDR2 YFSETQ. This CDR3 reads CASSLDSFYGYTF. In DNA, the CDR3 is TGCGCCAGCAGCTTGGACAGCTTCTATGGCTACACCTTC.

The chain has TRBV28 and TRBJ2-7; possibly TRBD1 for D (6 bases). CDR1 is MDHEN, CDR2 SYDVKM, per germline. This CDR3 has 14 residues. The ends were cut back, 7 bases at V and 8 bases at J, with 21 bases in the middle. The CDR3, as DNA: TGTGCCAGCAAAGGGAGAGGGACACCTGTTAAGCAGTACTTC. Protein: CASKGRGTPVKQYF.

The gene calls are TRBV11-2 and TRBJ1-4; 7 bases are a match to TRBD1. Germline V lookup: CDR1 SGHAT, CDR2 FQNNGV. The V gene end was trimmed by 4 bases and the J gene end by 7 bases; junction bases not matched to a gene: 18. The CDR3 extends over 18 amino acids. CDR3 DNA: TGTGCCAGCAGCTCCCGACGACGACAGGGTTGGGGTGCTGAAAAACTGTTTTTT. The encoded protein is CASSSRRRQGWGAEKLFF.

The CDR3 spells CASTPGVFSYEQYF. The CDR3 nucleotides are TGTGCCAGTACCCCGGGAGTGTTCAGCTACGAGCAGTACTTC. This chain links TRBV19 with TRBJ2-7; TRBD2 might be the D (6 bases). V was clipped by 7 bases and J by 3 bases, with 16 bases between them. The germline V gene encodes CDR1 LNHDA and CDR2 SQIVND (reference sequence). The CDR3 length is 14 residues.

The chain has TRBV27 and TRBJ2-1, with TRBD2 matching over 8 bases. Germline values: CDR1 MNHEY, CDR2 SMNVEV (reference sequence). This CDR3 is built from 18 residues. J lost 0 bases, V lost 5 bases, and 12 bases had no gene match. CDR3 in amino acids: CASSPLKLAGPSYNEQFF. For the CDR3, the DNA is TGTGCCAGCAGTCCCCTAAAATTAGCGGGGCCCTCCTACAATGAGCAGTTCTTC.

This chain joins TRBV7-9 and TRBJ1-2; no clear D. The CDR3 is made up of 15 amino acids. The V and J ends lost 6 bases and 4 bases respectively, with 18 bases between them. The germline V gene has CDR1 SEHNR and CDR2 FQNEAQ (reference sequence). In DNA form, the CDR3 reads TGTGCCAGCAGTCCCCCGGGCGGCAGCCGCTATGGCTACACCTTC. Its translation is CASSPPGGSRYGYTF.

This clone has more than one count but fewer than ten. The chain uses TRBV15 and TRBJ1-2, with 10 bases fitting TRBD1. CDR3 length equals 15 residues. Germline V lookup: CDR1 LNHNV, CDR2 YYDKDF (reference sequence). J was trimmed by 4 bases and V by 4 bases; bases with no gene match: 6. The CDR3 DNA sequence: TGTGCCACCAGCACTAGACAGGGGGCGACCTATGGCTACACCTTC. Translation gives CATSTRQGATYGYTF. Complete variable domain (other parts from reference TRBV15 and TRBJ1-2): DAMVIQNPRYQVTQFGKPVTLSCSQTLNHNVMYWYQQKSSQAPKLLFHYYDKDFNNEADTPDNFQSRRPNTSFCFLDIRSPGLGDTAMYLCATSTRQGATYGYTFGSGTRLTVV.

The genes are TRBV10-3 and TRBJ1-1; TRBD1 aligns across 12 bases. Germline assignment: CDR1 ENHRY and CDR2 SYGVKD. V gave up 6 bases and J gave up 12 bases; unmatched junction bases: 8. This CDR3 spans 13 amino acids. The CDR3 sequence is CAISNRDRGRSFF. The CDR3 nucleotides read TGTGCCATCAGCAACCGGGACAGGGGGCGATCTTTCTTT.

The chain couples TRBV28 to TRBJ1-2; D call uncertain. CDR1 and CDR2 from the germline V gene are MDHEN and SYDVKM. The CDR3 is 15 amino acids. V was clipped by 2 bases and J by 4 bases, with 14 bases between them. CDR3 bases: TGTGCCAGCAGTTTAGAAGGGCCCGGAGGCTATGGCTACACCTTC. Translated, it gives CASSLEGPGGYGYTF.

With regard to this clone: This specimen includes other DNA sequences encoding the same CDR3. The CDR3 is CASSLASGTDTQYF. The CDR3, as DNA: TGCGCCAGCAGCCTGGCGTCTGGCACAGATACGCAGTATTTT. The chain carries TRBV5-1 and TRBJ2-3; D unclear. Germline V gives CDR1 SGHRS, CDR2 YFSETQ. V dropped 4 bases and J dropped 1 base, with 10 bases sitting between them. The CDR3 has 14 residues.

The V call is TRBV10-3, the J call TRBJ2-7, with 8 positions matching TRBD2. The germline V gene has CDR1 ENHRY and CDR2 SYGVKD. The ends lost 9 bases at V and 6 bases at J; junction bases unmatched: 13. The length of the CDR3 is 14 residues. The CDR3 DNA reads TGTGCCATTCGCCGGGACCAGGGGACTAGCGAGCAGTACTTC. Translating gives CAIRRDQGTSEQYF.

The chain employs TRBV5-1 and TRBJ2-5; possible D gene TRBD2, 6 bases. The length of the CDR3 is 13 residues. The germline V and J ends were trimmed by 5 bases and 4 bases, with 12 bases remaining between them. CDR1 is SGHRS, CDR2 YFSETQ, per germline. In nucleotides, the CDR3 is TGCGCCAGCAGATCCTCGGGGGTAGAGACCCAGTACTTC. Its protein product is CASRSSGVETQYF.

The rearrangement joins TRBV7-9 to TRBJ2-1; no firm D call. CDR1 and CDR2 from the germline V gene are SEHNR and FQNEAQ (reference sequence). Trimming took off 5 bases at V and 8 bases at J, with 13 bases between the two ends. CDR3 size: 13 residues. CDR3 region: CASSPRILDEQFF. CDR3 sequence (DNA): TGTGCCAGCAGCCCGAGGATTTTGGATGAGCAGTTCTTC. Looking up the rest from reference TRBV7-9 and TRBJ2-1 gives the full variable domain: DTGVSQNPRHKITKRGQNVTFRCDPISEHNRLYWYRQTLGQGPEFLTYFQNEAQLEKSRLLSDRFSAERPKGSFSTLEIQRTEQGDSAMYLCASSPRILDEQFFGPGTRLTVL.

The table lists this clone with many counts. J is TRBJ1-2 and V is TRBV11-3; D is undetermined. CDR1 and CDR2 (germline): SGHNT, YENEEA. V was clipped by 1 base and J by 2 bases, with 5 bases between them. The CDR3 loop spans 13 amino acids. The CDR3 nucleotides are TGTGCCAGCAGCTTAGCCGACAACTATGGCTACACCTTC. It translates to CASSLADNYGYTF.

CDR3 bases: TGTGCCACCCTAGCGACAGGGGATAGCAATCAGCCCCAGCATTTT. Its translation: CATLATGDSNQPQHF. The chain uses TRBV28 and TRBJ1-5; 8 bases align to TRBD1. The CDR3 has 15 amino acids. The V gene end was trimmed by 10 bases and the J gene end by 0 bases; junction bases not matched to a gene: 8. Germline lookup yields CDR1 MDHEN and CDR2 SYDVKM.

V gene TRBV21-1 combines with J gene TRBJ2-7; the D segment call TRBD1 is taken from the table without a DNA check. TRBV21-1 is assigned pseudogene status. This CDR3 has 16 amino acids. The CDR3: CASSRIQGAWDYEQYF. CDR3 in DNA: TGTGCCAGCAGCAGGATTCAGGGGGCATGGGATTACGAGCAGTACTTC.

The chain combines TRBV28 with TRBJ2-3, with TRBD2 matching over 13 bases. Germline assignment: CDR1 MDHEN and CDR2 SYDVKM. The CDR3 is made up of 14 amino acids. V shed 6 bases and J 5 bases; nucleotides not matched to a gene: 2. The CDR3 DNA reads as TGTGCCAGCAGACTAGCGGGAGGGCTAGATACGCAGTATTTT. Protein: CASRLAGGLDTQYF.

This chain connects TRBV7-8 to TRBJ2-5; D possibly corresponds to TRBD1 (5 bases). The germline CDR1 and CDR2 sequences are SGHVS and FQNEAQ. CDR3 size: 18 residues. Trimming stripped 6 bases from V and 3 bases from J, with 26 bases between. CDR3 coding DNA: TGTGCCAGCAGGTCTAACTGGGGTTTTCGGAAAGGGGAAGAGACCCAGTACTTC. It yields the protein CASRSNWGFRKGEETQYF. The full variable domain, rest sourced from reference TRBV7-8 and TRBJ2-5, is GAGVSQSPRYKVAKRGQDVALRCDPISGHVSLFWYQQALGQGPEFLTYFQNEAQLDKSGLPSDRFFAERPEGSVSTLKIQRTQQEDSAVYLCASRSNWGFRKGEETQYFGPGTRLLVL.

In the case of this clone: The identical CDR3 is also encoded by other nucleotide sequences in the sample. The chain joins TRBV6-5 to TRBJ2-3, with D tentatively TRBD2 (6 bases). The germline V gene has CDR1 MNHEY and CDR2 SVGAGI. The CDR3 length is 14 residues. Trimming took off 0 bases at V and 6 bases at J, with 10 bases between the two ends. CDR3 DNA sequence: TGTGCCAGCAGTTACTCGATCGCGGGGGATACGCAGTATTTT. Amino acids: CASSYSIAGDTQYF.

This clone was seen a handful of times. Other nucleotide sequences in the sample specify the same CDR3. The chain recombines TRBV2 with TRBJ1-4; D remains unclear. The CDR3 runs 15 residues. V was pared by 4 bases and J by 0 bases, with 9 bases between. In germline, CDR1 is SNHLY, CDR2 FYNNEI. Written as DNA, the CDR3 is TGTGCCAGCAGTGCTCTCGGATCAACTAATGAAAAACTGTTTTTT. Its translation is CASSALGSTNEKLFF.

The genes are TRBV19 and TRBJ2-6; TRBD1 agrees at 7 bases. Looked up from germline, CDR1 is LNHDA and CDR2 is SQIVND (reference sequence). J was trimmed by 2 bases and V by 6 bases; bases with no gene match: 7. CDR3 size: 16 residues. CDR3 bases: TGTGCCAGTAGCCCACAGGGGATCCCTGGGGCCAACGTCCTGACTTTC. Its protein is CASSPQGIPGANVLTF.

The rearrangement uses TRBV28 and TRBJ2-1; D is perhaps TRBD2 (5 bases). This CDR3 comprises 16 residues. Looked up from germline, CDR1 is MDHEN and CDR2 is SYDVKM. V was shortened by 6 bases and J by 2 bases, with 17 bases between the two germline ends. The CDR3 DNA reads TGTGCCAGCAGGGCCCGGAGGACGCCCCCCTACAATGAGCAGTTCTTC. Translating it yields CASRARRTPPYNEQFF. Full variable domain (rest looked up from reference TRBV28 and TRBJ2-1): DVKVTQSSRYLVKRTGEKVFLECVQDMDHENMFWYRQDPGLGLRLIYFSYDVKMKEKGDIPEGYSVSREKKERFSLILESASTNQTSMYLCASRARRTPPYNEQFFGPGTRLTVL.

V usage is TRBV2 and J usage is TRBJ1-1, with a possible D match to TRBD1 (5 bases). This CDR3 is 15 amino acids long. The germline V and J ends were trimmed by 6 bases and 1 base, with 15 bases remaining between them. Germline V gives CDR1 SNHLY, CDR2 FYNNEI. This chain's CDR3 is CASRTRQQANTEAFF. CDR3 sequence (DNA): TGTGCCAGCAGGACTAGACAGCAAGCGAACACTGAAGCTTTCTTT.

This rearrangement joins TRBV28 to TRBJ2-7; TRBD2 might be the D (6 bases). This CDR3 region has 15 residues. CDR1 is MDHEN, CDR2 SYDVKM, per germline. V was trimmed by 5 bases and J by 0 bases, leaving 14 bases between them. This chain's CDR3 is CASSPRLEGSYEQYF. In nucleotides, the CDR3 is TGTGCCAGCAGTCCCCGACTAGAGGGCTCCTACGAGCAGTACTTC.

This clone was found a few times. This sequence joins TRBV9 and TRBJ2-4, with 8 bases fitting TRBD1. This CDR3 contains 15 residues. Germline V gene sequence: CDR1 SGDLS, CDR2 YYNGEE. J was trimmed by 5 bases and V by 4 bases; bases with no gene match: 8. The CDR3 DNA is TGTGCCAGCAGCAGGACAGGGAATAACCAAAACATTCAGTACTTC. Translation: CASSRTGNNQNIQYF.

This clone was seen only a few times. The J gene is TRBJ1-4, the V gene TRBV28, with D unresolved. The CDR3 runs to 12 residues. V was cut by 2 bases and J by 6 bases, with 4 bases left in between. The germline V gene has CDR1 MDHEN and CDR2 SYDVKM. Written as DNA, the CDR3 is TGTGCCAGCAGTTTAAGCGATGAAAAACTGTTTTTT. This gives the protein CASSLSDEKLFF. Combining the CDR3 with reference TRBV28 and TRBJ1-4 gives the whole variable domain DVKVTQSSRYLVKRTGEKVFLECVQDMDHENMFWYRQDPGLGLRLIYFSYDVKMKEKGDIPEGYSVSREKKERFSLILESASTNQTSMYLCASSLSDEKLFFGSGTQLSVL.

The gene calls are TRBV6-1 and TRBJ1-2, with TRBD1 as a possible D gene (5 bases). The CDR3 is made up of 14 amino acids. Germline loops: CDR1 MNHNS, CDR2 SASEGT. Trimming cost V 6 bases and J 2 bases, with 13 bases left between them. The CDR3 loop is CASSFWGENYGYTF. For the CDR3, the DNA is TGTGCCAGCAGCTTTTGGGGGGAGAACTATGGCTACACCTTC.

The rearrangement joins TRBV5-1 to TRBJ1-4; the match to TRBD1 covers 7 bases. The ends lost 4 bases at V and 8 bases at J; junction bases unmatched: 11. Germline V CDR1 and CDR2: SGHRS, YFSETQ. CDR3 length: 15 residues. The CDR3 nucleotides are TGCGCCAGCAGCGATGTGCGACAGGGTGGAGAAAAACTGTTTTTT. Amino acids: CASSDVRQGGEKLFF.

This clone was picked up a small number of times. This chain's CDR3 is CASSPNIAGYSYNEQFF. CDR3 DNA: TGTGCCAGCTCACCGAACATAGCGGGGTACTCCTACAATGAGCAGTTCTTC. The genes are TRBV18 and TRBJ2-1; 8 positions agree with TRBD2. This CDR3 is 17 amino acids long. With V trimmed by 3 bases and J by 0 bases, 7 bases remained unmatched. The germline V gene has CDR1 KGHSH and CDR2 LQKENI.

The chain combines TRBV5-1 with TRBJ2-3; D unresolved. The CDR3 runs 13 residues. Between the trimmed V and J ends, which lost 1 base and 5 bases, there was a span of 8 bases. The germline V gene has CDR1 SGHRS and CDR2 YFSETQ. This CDR3 reads CASSLLAEDTQYF. CDR3 coding DNA: TGCGCCAGCAGCTTGCTCGCGGAAGATACGCAGTATTTT. The whole variable domain, filled in from reference TRBV5-1 and TRBJ2-3, reads KAGVTQTPRYLIKTRGQQVTLSCSPISGHRSVSWYQQTPGQGLQFLFEYFSETQRNKGNFPGRFSGRQFSNSRSEMNVSTLELGDSALYLCASSLLAEDTQYFGPGTRLTVL.